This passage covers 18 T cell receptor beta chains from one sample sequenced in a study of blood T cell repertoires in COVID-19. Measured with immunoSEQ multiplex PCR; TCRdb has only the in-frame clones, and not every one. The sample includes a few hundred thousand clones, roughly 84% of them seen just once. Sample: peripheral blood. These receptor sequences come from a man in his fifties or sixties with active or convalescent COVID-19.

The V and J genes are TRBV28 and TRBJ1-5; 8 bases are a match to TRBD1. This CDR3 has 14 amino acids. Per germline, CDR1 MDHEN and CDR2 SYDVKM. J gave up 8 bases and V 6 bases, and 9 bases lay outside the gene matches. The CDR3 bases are TGTGCCAGCAGGGATACAGGGGGGAGCAAGCCCCAGCATTTT. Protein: CASRDTGGSKPQHF.

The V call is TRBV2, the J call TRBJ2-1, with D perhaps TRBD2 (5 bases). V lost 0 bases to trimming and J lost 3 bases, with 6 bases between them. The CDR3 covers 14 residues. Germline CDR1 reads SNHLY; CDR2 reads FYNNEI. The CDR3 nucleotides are TGTGCCAGCAGTGAAGCTAGCGACTACAATGAGCAGTTCTTC. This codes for CASSEASDYNEQFF.

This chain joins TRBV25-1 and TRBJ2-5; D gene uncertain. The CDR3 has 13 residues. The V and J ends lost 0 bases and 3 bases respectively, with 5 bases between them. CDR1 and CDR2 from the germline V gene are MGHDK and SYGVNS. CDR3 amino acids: CASSEYSEETQYF. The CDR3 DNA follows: TGTGCCAGCAGTGAATACTCCGAAGAGACCCAGTACTTC.

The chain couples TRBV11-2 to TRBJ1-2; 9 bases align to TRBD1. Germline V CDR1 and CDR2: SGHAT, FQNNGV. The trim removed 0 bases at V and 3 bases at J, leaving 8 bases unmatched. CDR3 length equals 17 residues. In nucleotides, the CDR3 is TGTGCCAGCAGCTTAGATTCAGGGACAGGGTTCGACTATGGCTACACCTTC. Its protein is CASSLDSGTGFDYGYTF.

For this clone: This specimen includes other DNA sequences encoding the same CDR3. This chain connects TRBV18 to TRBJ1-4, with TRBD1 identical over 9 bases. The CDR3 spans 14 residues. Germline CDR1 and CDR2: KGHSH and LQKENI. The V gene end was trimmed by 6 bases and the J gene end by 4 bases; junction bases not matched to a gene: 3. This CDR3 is CASSPGQGNEKLFF. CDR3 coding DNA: TGTGCCAGCTCGCCGGGACAGGGTAATGAAAAACTGTTTTTT.

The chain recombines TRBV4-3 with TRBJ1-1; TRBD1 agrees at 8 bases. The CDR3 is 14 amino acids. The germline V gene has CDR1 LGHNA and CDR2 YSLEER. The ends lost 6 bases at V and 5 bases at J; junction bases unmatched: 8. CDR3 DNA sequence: TGCGCCAGCAGTCAGACGACAGGGGTTACTGAAGCTTTCTTT. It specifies CASSQTTGVTEAFF.

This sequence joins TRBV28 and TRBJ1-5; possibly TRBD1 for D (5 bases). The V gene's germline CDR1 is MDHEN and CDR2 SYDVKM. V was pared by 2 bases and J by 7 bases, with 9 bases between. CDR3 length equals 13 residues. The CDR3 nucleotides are TGTGCCAGCAGTTTACCAGGGTGGCAGCCCCAGCATTTT. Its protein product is CASSLPGWQPQHF.

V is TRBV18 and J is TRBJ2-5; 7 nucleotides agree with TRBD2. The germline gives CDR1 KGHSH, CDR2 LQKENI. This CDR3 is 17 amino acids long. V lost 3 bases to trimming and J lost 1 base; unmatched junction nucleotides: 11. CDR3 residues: CASSPRLALGGQETQYF. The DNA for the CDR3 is TGTGCCAGCTCACCCAGACTAGCATTGGGGGGCCAAGAGACCCAGTACTTC.

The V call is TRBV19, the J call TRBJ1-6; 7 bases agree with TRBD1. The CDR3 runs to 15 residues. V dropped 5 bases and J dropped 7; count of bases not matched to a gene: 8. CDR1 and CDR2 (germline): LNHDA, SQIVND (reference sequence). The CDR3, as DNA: TGTGCCAGTAGTGCGACAGGGTATAGCAATTCACCCCTCCACTTT. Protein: CASSATGYSNSPLHF.

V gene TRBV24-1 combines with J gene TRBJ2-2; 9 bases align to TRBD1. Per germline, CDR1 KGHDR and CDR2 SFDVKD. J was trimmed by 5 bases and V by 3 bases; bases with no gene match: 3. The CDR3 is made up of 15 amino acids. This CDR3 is CATSDPGTGTGELFF. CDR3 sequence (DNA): TGTGCCACCAGTGATCCCGGGACAGGGACCGGGGAGCTGTTTTTT.

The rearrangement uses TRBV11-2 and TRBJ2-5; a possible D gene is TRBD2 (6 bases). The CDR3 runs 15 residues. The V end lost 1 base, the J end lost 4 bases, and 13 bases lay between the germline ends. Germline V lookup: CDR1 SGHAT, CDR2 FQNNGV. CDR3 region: CASSLVAGRRETQYF. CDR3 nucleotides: TGTGCCAGCAGCTTAGTGGCAGGGAGGAGAGAGACCCAGTACTTC. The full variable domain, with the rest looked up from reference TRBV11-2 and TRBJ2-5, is EAGVAQSPRYKIIEKRQSVAFWCNPISGHATLYWYQQILGQGPKLLIQFQNNGVVDDSQLPKDRFSAERLKGVDSTLKIQPAKLEDSAVYLCASSLVAGRRETQYFGPGTRLLVL.

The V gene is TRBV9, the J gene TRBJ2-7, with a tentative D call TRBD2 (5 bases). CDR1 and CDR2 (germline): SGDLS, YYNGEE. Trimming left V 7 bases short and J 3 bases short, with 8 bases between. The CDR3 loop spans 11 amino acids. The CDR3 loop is CASGSGYEQYF. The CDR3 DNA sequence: TGTGCCAGCGGGAGCGGCTACGAGCAGTACTTC.

As DNA, the CDR3 is TGTGCCAGCAGGACAACTAGCGGGGACCACGAGCAGTACTTC. Protein product: CASRTTSGDHEQYF. The chain couples TRBV11-2 to TRBJ2-7, with 10 bases lining up with TRBD2. Losses at the gene ends were 6 bases for V and 5 bases for J; bases not matched to a gene: 7. Germline-derived CDR1 and CDR2 are SGHAT and FQNNGV. The CDR3 spans 14 residues.

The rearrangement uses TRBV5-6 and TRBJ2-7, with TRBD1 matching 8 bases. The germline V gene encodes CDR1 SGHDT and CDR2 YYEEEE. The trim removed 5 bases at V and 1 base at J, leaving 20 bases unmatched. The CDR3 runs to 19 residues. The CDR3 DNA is TGTGCCAGCAGACTATCCTTCGGGGTGGTTGGGACAGGTTCCTACGAGCAGTACTTC. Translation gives CASRLSFGVVGTGSYEQYF.

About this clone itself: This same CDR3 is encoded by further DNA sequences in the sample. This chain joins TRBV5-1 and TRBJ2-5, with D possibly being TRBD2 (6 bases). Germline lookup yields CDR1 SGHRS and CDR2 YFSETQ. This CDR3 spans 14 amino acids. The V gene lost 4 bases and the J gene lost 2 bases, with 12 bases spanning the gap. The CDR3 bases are TGCGCCAGCAGCCCGGGCCTAGCGCAAGAGACCCAGTACTTC. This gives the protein CASSPGLAQETQYF.

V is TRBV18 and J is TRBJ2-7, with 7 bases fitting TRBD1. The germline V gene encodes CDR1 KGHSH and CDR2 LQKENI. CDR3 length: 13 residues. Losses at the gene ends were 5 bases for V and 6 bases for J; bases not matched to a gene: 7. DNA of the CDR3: TGTGCCAGCTCATCCTGGACAGGCCTCGAGCAGTACTTC. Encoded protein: CASSSWTGLEQYF. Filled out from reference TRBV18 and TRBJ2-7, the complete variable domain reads NAGVMQNPRHLVRRRGQEARLRCSPMKGHSHVYWYRQLPEEGLKFMVYLQKENIIDESGMPKERFSAEFPKEGPSILRIQQVVRGDSAAYFCASSSWTGLEQYFGPGTRLTVT.

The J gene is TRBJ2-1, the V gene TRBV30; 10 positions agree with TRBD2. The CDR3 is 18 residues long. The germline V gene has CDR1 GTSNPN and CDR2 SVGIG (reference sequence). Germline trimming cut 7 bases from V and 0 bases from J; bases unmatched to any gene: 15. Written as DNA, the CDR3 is TGTGCCTCCGCGGGGAGCGGGGGGGCCTATGACTCCTACAATGAGCAGTTCTTC. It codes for CASAGSGGAYDSYNEQFF.

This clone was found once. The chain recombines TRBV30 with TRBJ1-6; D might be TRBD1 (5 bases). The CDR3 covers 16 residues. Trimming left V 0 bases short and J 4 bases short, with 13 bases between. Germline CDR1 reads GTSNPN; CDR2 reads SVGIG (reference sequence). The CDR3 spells CAWSVGGAVYNSPLHF. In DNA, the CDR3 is TGTGCCTGGAGTGTAGGAGGGGCGGTTTATAATTCACCCCTCCACTTT.